These 21 T cell receptor beta chains came from one sample sequenced in a study of shared clonotypes between healthy human individuals. Here immunoSEQ multiplex PCR was the method, and the copy in TCRdb shows in-frame clones only, minus some. The sample carries fewer than 550,000 clones, roughly 85% recorded once. The sample taken for sequencing was PBMCs. The receptors come from a woman aged 35 to 49 in good health. Some clones in this sample may be carry-over from other donors' samples.

On this clone: A read error likely explains this, since a far larger clone differs by one base. The chain couples TRBV10-1 to TRBJ1-1; TRBD1 matches 7 bases. Germline loops: CDR1 WNHNN, CDR2 SYGVQD (reference sequence). V shed 6 bases and J 4 bases; nucleotides not matched to a gene: 5. The CDR3 extends over 13 amino acids. In DNA, the CDR3 is TGCGCCAGCAGACAGGGGACGAGCACTGAAGCTTTCTTT. It codes for CASRQGTSTEAFF.

The chain employs TRBV18 and TRBJ1-3, with D uncertain. Looked up from germline, CDR1 is KGHSH and CDR2 is LQKENI. Trimming took 2 bases from V and 0 from J, leaving 11 bases between them. This CDR3 is built from 16 residues. The CDR3 DNA follows: TGTGCCAGCTCACCATCCGCAGACCACTCTGGAAACACCATATATTTT. Its protein is CASSPSADHSGNTIYF.

This clone was seen a few times. Other nucleotide sequences from this sample produce the same CDR3. V and J are TRBV4-3 and TRBJ2-1; 7 bases match TRBD2. Germline loops: CDR1 LGHNA, CDR2 YSLEER. V gave up 0 bases and J gave up 0 bases; unmatched junction bases: 5. The CDR3 is 17 amino acids. CDR3 sequence reads: CASSQDPPSGSYNEQFF. The CDR3 DNA follows: TGCGCCAGCAGCCAAGATCCCCCTAGCGGCTCCTACAATGAGCAGTTCTTC.

The V gene is TRBV4-3, the J gene TRBJ2-2; D not certain. CDR3 size: 13 residues. The V end was cut by 4 bases, the J end by 2 bases, with 5 bases between. CDR1 and CDR2 from the germline V gene are LGHNA and YSLEER. The CDR3 DNA sequence: TGCGCCAGCAGCCCTATCAACACCGGGGAGCTGTTTTTT. Translating it yields CASSPINTGELFF.

This rearrangement joins TRBV28 to TRBJ2-7, with 10 bases fitting TRBD2. Trimming took 3 bases from V and 6 from J; bases not matched to a gene: 8. This CDR3 spans 15 amino acids. Germline CDR1 is MDHEN and CDR2 is SYDVKM. Here the CDR3 reads CASSFQSGRAGEQYF. The CDR3 bases are TGTGCCAGCAGTTTTCAGAGCGGGAGGGCCGGCGAGCAGTACTTC. The complete variable domain, with remaining parts taken from reference TRBV28 and TRBJ2-7, reads DVKVTQSSRYLVKRTGEKVFLECVQDMDHENMFWYRQDPGLGLRLIYFSYDVKMKEKGDIPEGYSVSREKKERFSLILESASTNQTSMYLCASSFQSGRAGEQYFGPGTRLTVT.

For the CDR3, the DNA is TGTGCCAGTAGTAACTCTAAACTTCGGACCTACGAGCAGTACTTC. This codes for CASSNSKLRTYEQYF. This chain links TRBV19 with TRBJ2-7; D not certain. The germline CDR1 and CDR2 sequences are LNHDA and SQIVND (reference sequence). Trimming took off 4 bases at V and 2 bases at J, with 15 bases between the two ends. The CDR3 extends over 15 amino acids.

This clone showed up just once. The identical CDR3 is also encoded by other nucleotide sequences in the sample. This chain links TRBV18 with TRBJ2-2, with 14 bases that match TRBD2. In germline, CDR1 is KGHSH, CDR2 LQKENI. The length of the CDR3 is 16 residues. After removal of 3 bases from V and 5 bases from J, the junction contained 2 bases not matched to a gene. The CDR3 DNA reads as TGTGCCAGCTCACCGGGGACTAGCGGGAGAACCGGGGAGCTGTTTTTT. Protein sequence: CASSPGTSGRTGELFF.

This clone was counted between two and nine times. The chain uses TRBV2 and TRBJ2-5; D is perhaps TRBD2 (6 bases). The CDR3 totals 15 residues. V shed 3 bases and J shed 1 base, with 12 bases lying between them. Looked up from germline, CDR1 is SNHLY and CDR2 is FYNNEI. CDR3: CASSEGGATQETQYF. DNA for the CDR3: TGTGCCAGCAGTGAGGGCGGGGCGACCCAAGAGACCCAGTACTTC.

This clone has just one count. The chain uses TRBV18 and TRBJ1-1; D gene uncertain. V shed 0 bases and J shed 4 bases, with 15 bases lying between them. The CDR3 consists of 16 residues. The germline CDR1 and CDR2 sequences are KGHSH and LQKENI. The CDR3: CASSPPGSIRGTEAFF. The CDR3 DNA sequence: TGTGCCAGCTCACCACCCGGGAGCATCCGGGGCACTGAAGCTTTCTTT.

Regarding this clone: Different DNA sequences within this sample yield the same CDR3. V and J are TRBV6-4 and TRBJ2-3; D not certain. The CDR3 spans 14 residues. V dropped 0 bases and J dropped 1 base, with 5 bases sitting between them. Germline loops: CDR1 MRHNA, CDR2 SNTAGT. In nucleotides, the CDR3 is TGTGCCAGCAGTGACTCGGGCGGCACAGATACGCAGTATTTT. Amino acids: CASSDSGGTDTQYF.

V is TRBV7-8 and J is TRBJ2-4, with D perhaps given as TRBD1 or TRBD2 (6 bases each). Trimming shortened V by 5 bases and J by 13 bases, and 21 bases separated the two germline ends. Germline CDR1 reads SGHVS; CDR2 reads FQNEAQ. The CDR3 has 14 residues. The CDR3 loop is CASSRSGAATIQYF. CDR3 in DNA: TGTGCCAGCAGCCGGTCGGGGGCCGCCACCATACAGTACTTC.

This chain joins TRBV9 and TRBJ2-7; TRBD2 matches 8 bases. The CDR3 spans 13 residues. Trimming took 7 bases from V and 3 from J; bases not matched to a gene: 6. Germline CDR1 is SGDLS and CDR2 is YYNGEE. The CDR3 bases are TGTGCCAGCGGGAGCGGGAGATACTACGAGCAGTACTTC. Residues: CASGSGRYYEQYF.

The genes are TRBV30 and TRBJ2-6, with D perhaps matching TRBD2 (5 bases). Per germline, CDR1 GTSNPN and CDR2 SVGIG (reference sequence). The V gene lost 0 bases and the J gene lost 3 bases, with 12 bases spanning the gap. This CDR3 is 16 amino acids long. The CDR3 region is CAWSVTLASGANVLTF. The CDR3 coding sequence is TGTGCCTGGAGTGTAACCCTAGCTAGTGGGGCCAACGTCCTGACTTTC.

This clone was found a few times. V is TRBV5-1 and J is TRBJ2-5, with TRBD1 matching over 9 bases. Germline lookup yields CDR1 SGHRS and CDR2 YFSETQ. The CDR3 runs 16 residues. The junction had 17 bases not matched to a gene; V was cut back by 7 bases and J by 7 bases. In DNA, the CDR3 is TGCGCCAGCGATCGAATGGGACAGGGAGTTTCGGGGACCCAGTACTTC. It specifies CASDRMGQGVSGTQYF.

The chain is built from TRBV2 and TRBJ2-2, with 9 bases lining up with TRBD1. The CDR3 totals 17 residues. The J segment lost 4 bases and the V segment lost 6 bases, leaving 12 bases of the junction unmatched. Germline CDR1 and CDR2: SNHLY and FYNNEI. DNA for the CDR3: TGTGCCAGCAGCCTTCCCCCGGGACAGGGTATCACCGGGGAGCTGTTTTTT. Encoded protein: CASSLPPGQGITGELFF. The complete variable domain, with remaining parts taken from reference TRBV2 and TRBJ2-2, reads EPEVTQTPSHQVTQMGQEVILRCVPISNHLYFYWYRQILGQKVEFLVSFYNNEISEKSEIFDDQFSVERPDGSNFTLKIRSTKLEDSAMYFCASSLPPGQGITGELFFGEGSRLTVL.

V gene TRBV5-4 combines with J gene TRBJ2-1, with TRBD2 matching 12 bases. With 3 bases clipped from V and 6 bases from J, the junction kept 4 bases outside the gene matches. The germline V gene has CDR1 SGHNT and CDR2 YYREEE (reference sequence). The CDR3 is 15 amino acids. CDR3 protein: CASSSSGRASNEQFF. The CDR3 DNA sequence: TGTGCCAGCAGCTCTAGCGGGAGGGCGTCCAATGAGCAGTTCTTC.

This sequence joins TRBV19 and TRBJ1-1; D is possibly TRBD1 (5 bases). Trimming left V 3 bases short and J 0 bases short, with 11 bases between. Germline values: CDR1 LNHDA, CDR2 SQIVND (reference sequence). The CDR3 has 15 residues. The CDR3, as DNA: TGTGCCAGTAGTATTGGGGCTTGGTTGAACACTGAAGCTTTCTTT. It translates to CASSIGAWLNTEAFF.

This rearrangement joins TRBV10-3 to TRBJ2-1; 14 bases are shared with TRBD2. This CDR3 comprises 16 residues. V dropped 2 bases and J dropped 7; count of bases not matched to a gene: 4. Germline lookup yields CDR1 ENHRY and CDR2 SYGVKD. CDR3 in DNA: TGTGCCATCAGTGAGGCCGGGACTAGCGGGAGTAATGAGCAGTTCTTC. Translated: CAISEAGTSGSNEQFF.

The chain uses TRBV7-9 and TRBJ2-3, with 11 positions matching TRBD2. Unmatched junction bases numbered 9, after V lost 1 base and J lost 6 bases. The V gene's germline CDR1 is SEHNR and CDR2 FQNEAQ (reference sequence). The CDR3 consists of 17 residues. The CDR3, as DNA: TGTGCCAGCAGCTTAGTAGCGGGAGGGCCGACGGGGGATACGCAGTATTTT. This translates into CASSLVAGGPTGDTQYF.

V is TRBV28 and J is TRBJ2-7; D ambiguous. This CDR3 region has 15 residues. CDR1 is MDHEN, CDR2 SYDVKM, per germline. The germline V and J ends were trimmed by 5 bases and 1 base, with 15 bases remaining between them. The CDR3 bases are TGTGCCAGCAGTCCCGACGCCTGGGGATCCTACGAGCAGTACTTC. It codes for CASSPDAWGSYEQYF.

As regards this clone: The same CDR3 arises from other DNA sequences in this sample as well. The chain joins TRBV7-3 to TRBJ2-1, with D tentatively TRBD2 (6 bases). The CDR3 contains 16 residues. Trimming removed 1 base at V and 2 bases at J, with 12 bases between. Per the germline V gene, CDR1 is SGHTA and CDR2 is FQGTGA. CDR3 protein: CASSLSGSGPYNEQFF. The CDR3, as DNA: TGTGCCAGCAGCTTAAGTGGTAGCGGACCCTACAATGAGCAGTTCTTC.